The clone carrying this T cell receptor beta chain was counted between two and nine times. J gave up 0 bases and V 5 bases, and 9 bases lay outside the gene matches. CDR3 length: 17 residues. Germline V gene lookup returns CDR1 SGHTA and CDR2 FQGTGA. The data derive from a study of blood T cell repertoires in COVID-19. Study-level information: The cDNA or gDNA used as material had been derived from T cells, B-cell-depleted T cells, or PBMCs.

This table comes from immunoSEQ multiplex PCR, and its TCRdb copy is limited to in-frame clones, with some not included. The table records 72,000 or so clones, over 80% of them present only once. This chain links TRBV7-3 with TRBJ2-1; 8 bases agree with TRBD2. Sequenced: peripheral blood. The sequence was obtained from a man aged 45-65 years with active COVID-19. The CDR3: CASSPTGLASSYNEQFF. The CDR3 DNA reads TGTGCCAGCAGCCCCACCGGACTAGCAAGCTCCTACAATGAGCAGTTCTTC.